This T cell receptor (beta chain) was captured in a study of beta chain features in type 1 diabetes. Study findings and constraints: There was a moderate but significant shortening of TCRB CDR3s in all four CD4+ subsets of Type 1 diabetes patients.

Every isolated RNA sample was fully reverse transcribed, so sequencing captured expressed TCRB transcripts. Using immunoSEQ multiplex PCR, the repertoire was profiled, and TCRdb retains in-frame clones only, with some absent. In the table there are approximately 70,000 clones, roughly half of which are singletons. The ends lost 1 base at V and 0 bases at J; junction bases unmatched: 5. There are 17 residues in the CDR3. The germline V gene encodes CDR1 SEHNR and CDR2 FQNEAQ (reference sequence). This clone was seen a few times. Its antigen is currently unknown. The sequence was collected from a young man with type 1 diabetes. The chain employs TRBV7-9 and TRBJ2-3, with TRBD2 matching 9 bases. Sequencing input: central memory CD4+ T cells from blood. The CDR3 region is CASSLGLAALSTDTQYF. CDR3 in DNA: TGTGCCAGCAGCTTAGGACTAGCGGCACTTAGCACAGATACGCAGTATTTT. Complete variable domain (other parts from reference TRBV7-9 and TRBJ2-3): DTGVSQNPRHKITKRGQNVTFRCDPISEHNRLYWYRQTLGQGPEFLTYFQNEAQLEKSRLLSDRFSAERPKGSFSTLEIQRTEQGDSAMYLCASSLGLAALSTDTQYFGPGTRLTVL.